Listed below are T cell receptor beta chains from one sample, sequenced in a study of cytomegalovirus exposure and HLA in healthy donors. Measured with immunoSEQ multiplex PCR; TCRdb has only the in-frame clones, and not every one. This sample has 150,000 or so clones, with over 65% found just once. The sequenced sample was PBMCs. These receptors were collected from a man aged 18 to 30 in good health and CMV-seropositive. CDR3s include the opening cysteine and the closing phenylalanine or tryptophan. D genes are given only for firm matches. The size of a clone is reported for some rows only, either as once, few or many, or as a class for expanded clones.

clone_size d_call j_call v_call cdr3_aa cdr3_nt
once TRBD2 TRBJ2-7 TRBV7-9 CASSSGTSGGVYEQYF TGTGCCAGCAGCTCTGGGACTAGCGGGGGAGTCTACGAGCAGTACTTC
few . TRBJ1-5 TRBV2 CASSEGGGNFYPQHF TGTGCCAGCAGTGAAGGCGGGGGCAACTTTTATCCCCAGCATTTT
. . TRBJ2-1 TRBV5-1 CASSLGDFSPNEQFF TGCGCCAGCAGCTTAGGGGACTTCTCCCCTAATGAGCAGTTCTTC
. TRBD1 TRBJ2-7 TRBV7-2 CASSSTDRGHEQYF TGTGCCAGCAGCTCCACGGACAGGGGACACGAGCAGTACTTC
once TRBD2 TRBJ2-1 TRBV6-5 CASSYLGLAGNEQFF TGTGCCAGCAGTTACTTGGGACTAGCGGGTAATGAGCAGTTCTTC
. . TRBJ2-3 TRBV5-1 CASSLPSVTDTQYF TGCGCCAGCAGCTTGCCCAGTGTCACAGATACGCAGTATTTT
. TRBD2 TRBJ2-7 TRBV5-1 CASSSIAGGGNEQYF TGCGCCAGCAGCTCCATAGCGGGGGGCGGCAACGAGCAGTACTTC
. TRBD1 TRBJ2-5 TRBV29-1 CSARQGFGETQYF TGCAGCGCCCGACAGGGTTTCGGGGAGACCCAGTACTTC
. . TRBJ2-2 TRBV4-1 CASSQGVRREAGELFF TGCGCCAGCAGCCAAGGAGTGAGACGGGAAGCCGGGGAGCTGTTTTTT
few TRBD2 TRBJ2-7 TRBV4-2 CASSQVTSGRDEQYF TGTGCCAGCAGCCAAGTAACTAGCGGGAGGGACGAGCAGTACTTC
few . TRBJ2-7 TRBV2 CASRNLARGPREQYF TGTGCCAGCAGGAACCTCGCCAGGGGCCCTCGCGAGCAGTACTTC
few TRBD2 TRBJ2-7 TRBV7-4 CASSACRCGREDNRYEQYF TGTGCCAGCAGCGCCTGCCGTTGCGGGAGAGAAGATAATAGGTACGAGCAGTACTTC
. . TRBJ2-1 TRBV28 CASEVPNEQFF TGTGCCAGCGAGGTACCCAATGAGCAGTTCTTC
few . TRBJ1-2 TRBV6-5 CASSYELTFPAHGYTF TGTGCCAGCAGTTACGAGTTGACTTTTCCTGCGCATGGCTACACCTTC
. TRBD1 TRBJ1-5 TRBV5-1 CASSLGDQGDQPQHF TGCGCCAGCAGCTTGGGTGACCAGGGGGATCAGCCCCAGCATTTT
. TRBD1 TRBJ2-3 TRBV6-5 CASSLQGAGTDTQYF TGTGCCAGCTCCTTACAGGGGGCTGGCACAGATACGCAGTATTTT
. . TRBJ2-3 TRBV7-2 CASSLRRGGAPGTDTQYF TGTGCCAGCAGCTTAAGGCGAGGCGGGGCCCCTGGCACAGATACGCAGTATTTT
. TRBD2 TRBJ2-5 TRBV5-1 CASSLAPSGGSETQYF TGCGCCAGCAGCTTGGCCCCTAGCGGGGGCTCCGAGACCCAGTACTTC
. . TRBJ1-2 TRBV7-2 CASSRERGGVSFTDGYTF TGTGCCAGCAGCCGCGAAAGGGGGGGGGTCTCTTTTACTGATGGCTACACCTTC
. . TRBJ2-1 TRBV12-5 CASGLVVGAPYNEQFF TGTGCTAGTGGTTTGGTTGTAGGGGCCCCCTACAATGAGCAGTTCTTC
. TRBD2 TRBJ2-2 TRBV5-4 CASSPRSGGGNTGELFF TGTGCCAGCAGCCCTAGGAGCGGGGGCGGTAACACCGGGGAGCTGTTTTTT
. TRBD1 TRBJ1-2 TRBV6-6 CASSSDRDYGYTF TGTGCCAGCAGTTCGGACAGGGACTATGGCTACACCTTC
. TRBD1 TRBJ1-2 TRBV10-3 CAISDRGTESGYTF TGTGCCATCAGTGATAGAGGGACAGAAAGTGGCTACACCTTC
. TRBD1 TRBJ2-7 TRBV5-1 CASSFRTGPSYEQYF TGCGCCAGCAGCTTCAGGACAGGTCCCTCCTACGAGCAGTACTTC
. . TRBJ1-1 TRBV6-5 CASSYSGGVHTEAFF TGTGCCAGCAGTTACTCAGGAGGGGTGCACACTGAAGCTTTCTTT
. . TRBJ2-7 TRBV20-1 CSATSHYEQYF TGCAGTGCTACTAGTCACTACGAGCAGTACTTC
. TRBD2 TRBJ2-1 TRBV7-2 CASSLQRGGYEQFF TGTGCCAGCAGCTTACAACGGGGGGGATATGAGCAGTTCTTC
. . TRBJ1-1 TRBV6-6 CASSYPFTGEAFF TGTGCCAGCAGTTACCCCTTTACAGGAGAAGCTTTCTTT
. . TRBJ2-1 TRBV4-2 CASSQFGFYNEQFF TGTGCCAGCAGCCAATTCGGGTTCTACAATGAGCAGTTCTTC
. TRBD1 TRBJ1-3 TRBV25-1 CASSSLGDREISGNTIYF TGTGCCAGCAGTTCTCTAGGGGACAGGGAGATCTCTGGAAACACCATATATTTT
. TRBD1 TRBJ1-1 TRBV4-1 CASSQAPTGTLAEAFF TGCGCCAGCAGCCAAGCTCCGACAGGGACTCTCGCTGAAGCTTTCTTT
. TRBD2 TRBJ2-1 TRBV30 CAWSTQWTSGHYNEQFF TGTGCCTGGAGCACCCAGTGGACTAGCGGCCACTACAATGAGCAGTTCTTC
. TRBD1 TRBJ2-6 TRBV15 CATSRSGTAFSGANVLTF TGTGCCACCAGCAGATCCGGGACAGCTTTTTCTGGGGCCAACGTCCTGACTTTC
. . TRBJ1-1 TRBV19 CASSAGGGVGFWNTEAFF TGTGCCAGTAGTGCCGGCGGGGGAGTGGGGTTTTGGAACACTGAAGCTTTCTTT
. TRBD2 TRBJ2-1 TRBV10-3 CASLGGSGNAQFF TGTGCCAGCCTTGGAGGCAGCGGGAATGCTCAGTTCTTC
. TRBD2 TRBJ2-1 TRBV9 CASSVTAGAQHEQFF TGTGCCAGCAGCGTAACAGCGGGAGCTCAACATGAGCAGTTCTTC
. . TRBJ2-3 TRBV4-2 CASSQEYSSTDTQYF TGTGCCAGCAGCCAAGAATACAGTTCCACAGATACGCAGTATTTT
few . TRBJ1-1 TRBV19 CASSEVTVDTEAFF TGTGCCAGTAGTGAGGTCACCGTGGACACTGAAGCTTTCTTT
. TRBD1 TRBJ1-1 TRBV7-2 CASSITGTGAVNTEAFF TGTGCCAGCAGCATAACCGGGACAGGGGCGGTAAACACTGAAGCTTTCTTT
. . TRBJ2-1 TRBV10-3 CAISESFLTRGGPEQFF TGTGCCATCAGTGAGTCGTTCCTGACTAGGGGGGGTCCTGAGCAGTTCTTC
. TRBD1 TRBJ2-1 TRBV19 CASSSRQGLYNEQFF TGTGCCAGTAGTAGTCGACAGGGCCTCTACAATGAGCAGTTCTTC
. . TRBJ1-1 TRBV28 CASSATGLVEAFF TGTGCCAGCAGCGCTACAGGGTTGGTTGAAGCTTTCTTT
. TRBD2 TRBJ2-3 TRBV4-1 CASSQMAGGTDTQYF TGCGCCAGCAGCCAAATGGCGGGGGGCACAGATACGCAGTATTTT